The TCR beta chain described here comes from a study of blood T cell repertoires in COVID-19. Germline V gene sequence: CDR1 LNHNV, CDR2 YYDKDF (reference sequence). The CDR3 has 15 amino acids. Between the trimmed V and J ends, which lost 5 bases and 0 bases, there was a span of 14 bases. Individuals aged about 18 to 100 years were recruited from about two dozen US areas. Authors' methods: By means of reference gene primer amplification, nucleated cell counts were estimated. This table comes from immunoSEQ multiplex PCR, and its TCRdb copy is limited to in-frame clones, with some not included. V and J calls and clone size are copied from that table; D and trimming were computed from the DNA. The sample holds 380,000 or so clones; roughly 90% are singletons and the top ten take 2% to 2.5%.

The clonotype was recovered from a woman in her 40s with acute COVID-19. The V call is TRBV15, the J call TRBJ2-7; D perhaps matches TRBD2 (5 bases). Sample: PBMCs or T cells enriched from blood (not recorded which). The CDR3 DNA reads TGTGCCACCAGCCCCGGACCGGGAAACTCCTACGAGCAGTACTTC. Translation: CATSPGPGNSYEQYF.